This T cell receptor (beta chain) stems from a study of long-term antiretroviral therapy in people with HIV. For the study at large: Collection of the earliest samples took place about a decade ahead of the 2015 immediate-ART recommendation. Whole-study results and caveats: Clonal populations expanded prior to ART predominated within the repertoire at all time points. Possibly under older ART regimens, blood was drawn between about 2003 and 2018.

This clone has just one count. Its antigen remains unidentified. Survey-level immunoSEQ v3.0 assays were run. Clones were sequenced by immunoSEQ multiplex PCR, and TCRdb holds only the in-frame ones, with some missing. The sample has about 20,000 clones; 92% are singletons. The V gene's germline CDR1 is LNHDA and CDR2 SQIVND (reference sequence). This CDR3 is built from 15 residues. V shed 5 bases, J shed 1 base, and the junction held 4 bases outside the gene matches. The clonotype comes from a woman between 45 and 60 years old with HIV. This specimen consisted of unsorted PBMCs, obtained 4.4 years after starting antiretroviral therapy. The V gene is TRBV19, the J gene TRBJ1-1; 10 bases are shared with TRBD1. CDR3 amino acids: CASSPRDRGNTEAFF. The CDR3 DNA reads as TGTGCCAGTAGTCCAAGGGACAGGGGGAACACTGAAGCTTTCTTT.